The clone carrying this TCR beta chain came up many times. As yet, its antigen is unknown. Researchers extracted total RNA from unfractionated whole blood. Germline V gene lookup returns CDR1 MNHNS and CDR2 SASEGT. J was trimmed by 4 bases and V by 1 base; bases with no gene match: 4. This CDR3 is 15 amino acids long. These data originate in a study of human T cells and chemical hapten exposure. Study details: TCR yield per sample varied, mainly due to pooled library volumes. The study, taken as a whole, reports: Among TCRs, those above 1 in 1000 frequency were unaffected by DPC sensitization.

It was the library that attached unique molecular identifiers to individual cDNA molecules. Under the authors' procedure: Sequenced samples showed a median of approximately 100,000 TCRs each, with counts running from approximately 21,000 to 630,000. Via MiXCR, TCRdb re-called the reads, giving one row per CDR3 protein. The V and J calls here are based on TCRdb, not the publication. Among around 120,000 distinct CDR3 sequences listed, less than 10% were seen once. The sequenced sample was whole blood. The sequence was obtained from a human donor in good health. Some clones in this sample may be carry-over from other donors' samples. The chain is built from TRBV6-1 and TRBJ2-1; 7 bases map to TRBD1. CDR3 sequence reads: CASSEDATGYNEQFF. In nucleotides, the CDR3 is TGTGCCAGCAGTGAAGACGCGACAGGGTACAATGAGCAGTTCTTC.